This T cell receptor (beta chain) was profiled in a study of neurological immune-mediated disorders. This clonotype appeared many times. The antigen remains undetermined. The unsorted libraries were generated from a total of 2 million PBMCs, which had been stored in RNAlater at -80 C. A 10-nucleotide random UMI tagged transcripts in template-switch 5'RACE cDNA synthesis. Over 170 million TCR-beta sequences from 15-18 subjects came from every sequencing run. From the 5' RACE reads, TCRdb called clonotypes with MiXCR, one entry per CDR3 protein. In the table there are 31,000 or so distinct CDR3 sequences, under 6% of which are singletons. Whole-study results and caveats: Expanded clones shared no identical CDR3 amino acid sequences across subjects, which suggested private TCR-beta repertoires in all groups.

CDR1 and CDR2 from the germline V gene are SGHTA and FQGNSA. The CDR3 consists of 16 residues. V was cut by 1 base and J by 6 bases, with 19 bases left in between. The clonotype was recovered from a man younger than 30 in good health. The sequenced material came from PBMCs. V and J are TRBV7-2 and TRBJ2-7, with D possibly being TRBD2 (5 bases). The CDR3 nucleotides are TGTGCCAGCAGCTTAGTGTCGCGGGTGGGTCAAGTCGAGCAGTACTTC. It specifies CASSLVSRVGQVEQYF.